These 2 T cell receptor beta chains originate from one sample sequenced in a study of glioma-infiltrating T cells. Amplification of TCR alpha and beta CDR3 regions from RNA used iRepertoire nested multiplex PCR. One entry per CDR3 protein results from TCRdb running MiXCR on the multiplex PCR reads. Of 100,000 to 150,000 distinct CDR3 sequences listed, approximately 26% are singletons. The sample taken for sequencing was glioma tissue, nonneoplastic brain tissue, or PBMCs (not recorded which). The receptor set was obtained from a human donor with low-grade glioma or glioblastoma, undergoing nonglioma brain surgery, or in good health (not recorded which).

This chain connects TRBV7-2 to TRBJ2-3, with D maybe TRBD2 (6 bases). Trimming left V 2 bases short and J 6 bases short, with 12 bases between. Per the germline V gene, CDR1 is SGHTA and CDR2 is FQGNSA. The CDR3 sequence is 14 residues long. CDR3 DNA sequence: TGTGCCAGCAGCTTACTCGTGCGGGGCGATACGCAGTATTTT. Translation: CASSLLVRGDTQYF.

This clonotype was seen only a few times. The J gene is TRBJ1-1, the V gene TRBV2, with D possibly matching TRBD1 (5 bases). Germline lookup yields CDR1 SNHLY and CDR2 FYNNEI. Deletions cut 7 bases from V and 8 bases from J, with 11 bases between. This CDR3 has 11 amino acids. CDR3 region: CASKVRDEAFF. CDR3 bases: TGTGCCAGCAAAGTCAGGGACGAAGCTTTCTTT. Together with reference TRBV2 and TRBJ1-1, the CDR3 gives the full variable domain: EPEVTQTPSHQVTQMGQEVILRCVPISNHLYFYWYRQILGQKVEFLVSFYNNEISEKSEIFDDQFSVERPDGSNFTLKIRSTKLEDSAMYFCASKVRDEAFFGQGTRLTVV.